Given below is one T cell receptor beta chain in context. Antigen: not known. The data originate from a study of STAT5B mutations in CD4+ large granular lymphocyte leukemia. Study conclusions and caveats: About a quarter of private leukemic clonotypes occurred rarely in other patients' non-leukemic repertoires. CD4-sorted patient repertoires seemed more clonal than healthy CD4+ repertoires. TRBV06-family usage was enriched in top patient clones (8/27) versus controls (2/35).

Using immunoSEQ multiplex PCR, the repertoire was profiled, and TCRdb retains in-frame clones only, with some absent. The table lists over 25,000 clones, roughly 80% of them singletons. The CDR3 totals 16 residues. The TCR sequence derives from a human donor in good health. Sequences were obtained from CD4+ T cells from blood buffy coats. V usage is TRBV21-1 and J usage is TRBJ2-1; the table's D call, TRBD2, has no DNA check behind it. TRBV21-1 is designated a pseudogene. The CDR3, as DNA: TGTGCCAGTCGTCCTAAGCGGGAGTACCACGGGAGTGAGCAGTTCTTC. This codes for CASRPKREYHGSEQFF.